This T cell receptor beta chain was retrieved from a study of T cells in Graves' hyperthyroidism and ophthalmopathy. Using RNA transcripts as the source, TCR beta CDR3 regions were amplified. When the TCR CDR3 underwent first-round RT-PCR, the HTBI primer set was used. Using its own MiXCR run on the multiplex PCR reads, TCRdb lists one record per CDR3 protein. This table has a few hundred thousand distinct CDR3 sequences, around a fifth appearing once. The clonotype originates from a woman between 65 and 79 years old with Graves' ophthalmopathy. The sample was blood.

The CDR3 spells CASRDGRQNYGYTF. The CDR3 bases are TGTGCCAGCAGGGACGGACGACAGAACTATGGCTACACCTTC. This rearrangement joins TRBV9 to TRBJ1-2; the D gene is possibly TRBD1 (5 bases). Germline CDR1 SGDLS, CDR2 YYNGEE. This CDR3 region has 14 residues. With 5 bases removed from V and 2 bases from J, the gap between germline ends came to 13 bases.